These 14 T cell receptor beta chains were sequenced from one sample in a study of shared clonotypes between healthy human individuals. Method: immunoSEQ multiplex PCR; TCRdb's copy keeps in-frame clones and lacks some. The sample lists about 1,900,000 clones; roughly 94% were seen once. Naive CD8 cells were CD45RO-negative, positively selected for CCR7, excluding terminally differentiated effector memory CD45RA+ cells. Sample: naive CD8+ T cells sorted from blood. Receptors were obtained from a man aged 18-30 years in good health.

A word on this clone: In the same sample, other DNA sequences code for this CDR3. The CDR3 region has the DNA TGTGCCACCAGGACGGGGAACACTGAAGCTTTCTTT. Translating gives CATRTGNTEAFF. The chain couples TRBV27 to TRBJ1-1; D call uncertain. With 10 bases removed from V and 1 base from J, the gap between germline ends came to 10 bases. CDR3 length: 12 amino acids. CDR1 is MNHEY, CDR2 SMNVEV, per germline (reference sequence).

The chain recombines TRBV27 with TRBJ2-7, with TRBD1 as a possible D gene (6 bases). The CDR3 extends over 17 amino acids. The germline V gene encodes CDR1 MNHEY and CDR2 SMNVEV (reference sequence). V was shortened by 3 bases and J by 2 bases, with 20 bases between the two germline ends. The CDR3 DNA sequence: TGTGCCAGCAGTTTCCAAGGGAACAGGGAGATTACCTACGAGCAGTACTTC. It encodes CASSFQGNREITYEQYF.

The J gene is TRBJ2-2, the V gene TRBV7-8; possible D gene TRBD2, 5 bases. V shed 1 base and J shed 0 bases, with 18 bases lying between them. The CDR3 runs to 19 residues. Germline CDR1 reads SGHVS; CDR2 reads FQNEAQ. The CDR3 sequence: CASSLEAFLEETNTGELFF. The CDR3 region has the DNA TGTGCCAGCAGCTTAGAGGCATTTTTGGAGGAAACGAACACCGGGGAGCTGTTTTTT.

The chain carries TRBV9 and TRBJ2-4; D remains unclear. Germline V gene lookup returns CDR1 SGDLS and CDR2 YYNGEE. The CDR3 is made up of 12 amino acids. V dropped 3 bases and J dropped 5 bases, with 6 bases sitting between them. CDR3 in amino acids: CASSGPENIQYF. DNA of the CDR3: TGTGCCAGCAGCGGCCCCGAAAACATTCAGTACTTC.

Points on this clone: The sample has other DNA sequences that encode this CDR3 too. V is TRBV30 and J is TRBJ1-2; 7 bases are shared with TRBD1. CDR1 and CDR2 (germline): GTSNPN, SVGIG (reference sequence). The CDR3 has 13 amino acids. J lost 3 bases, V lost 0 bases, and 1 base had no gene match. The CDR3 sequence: CAWSVQGDYGYTF. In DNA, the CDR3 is TGTGCCTGGAGTGTTCAGGGGGACTATGGCTACACCTTC. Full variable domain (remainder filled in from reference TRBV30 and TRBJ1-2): SQTIHQWPATLVQPVGSPLSLECTVEGTSNPNLYWYRQAAGRGLQLLFYSVGIGQISSEVPQNLSASRPQDRQFILSSKKLLLSDSGFYLCAWSVQGDYGYTFGSGTRLTVV.

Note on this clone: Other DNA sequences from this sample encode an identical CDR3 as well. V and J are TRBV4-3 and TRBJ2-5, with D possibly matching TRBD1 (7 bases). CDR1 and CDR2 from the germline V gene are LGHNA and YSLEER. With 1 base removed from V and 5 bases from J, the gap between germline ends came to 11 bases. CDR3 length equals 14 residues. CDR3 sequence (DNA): TGCGCCAGCAGCCAAGTACAGGGGAGGGAGACCCAGTACTTC. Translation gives CASSQVQGRETQYF.

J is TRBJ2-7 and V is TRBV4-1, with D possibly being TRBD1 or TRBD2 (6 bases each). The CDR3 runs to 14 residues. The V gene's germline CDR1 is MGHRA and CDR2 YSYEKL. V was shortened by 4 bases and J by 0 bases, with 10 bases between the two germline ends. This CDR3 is CASSPEGGSYEQYF. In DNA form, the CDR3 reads TGCGCCAGCAGCCCAGAGGGGGGCTCCTACGAGCAGTACTTC.

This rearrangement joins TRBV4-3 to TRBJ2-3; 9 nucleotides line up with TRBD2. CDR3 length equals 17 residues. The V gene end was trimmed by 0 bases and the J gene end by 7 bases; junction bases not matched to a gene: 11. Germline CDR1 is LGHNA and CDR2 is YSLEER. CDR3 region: CASSQDRASGMGYTQYF. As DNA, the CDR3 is TGCGCCAGCAGCCAAGATCGGGCTAGCGGGATGGGGTATACGCAGTATTTT.

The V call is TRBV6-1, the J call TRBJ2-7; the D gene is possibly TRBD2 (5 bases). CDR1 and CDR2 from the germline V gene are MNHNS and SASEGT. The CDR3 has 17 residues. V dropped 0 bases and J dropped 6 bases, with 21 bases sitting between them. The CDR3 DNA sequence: TGTGCCAGCAGTGAAGCGCTAAGGGAAACCCCTAGCCCCGAGCAGTACTTC. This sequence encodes CASSEALRETPSPEQYF.

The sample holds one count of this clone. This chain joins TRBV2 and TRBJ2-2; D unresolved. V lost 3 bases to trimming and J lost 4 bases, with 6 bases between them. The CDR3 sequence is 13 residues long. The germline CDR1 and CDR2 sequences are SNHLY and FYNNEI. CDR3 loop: CASSDGFTGELFF. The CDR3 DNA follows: TGTGCCAGCAGTGATGGGTTCACCGGGGAGCTGTTTTTT.

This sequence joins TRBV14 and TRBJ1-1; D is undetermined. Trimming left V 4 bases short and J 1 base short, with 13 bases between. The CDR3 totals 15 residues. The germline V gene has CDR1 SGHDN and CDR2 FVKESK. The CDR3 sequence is CASSRGEGRNTEAFF. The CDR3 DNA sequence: TGTGCCAGCAGCCGCGGAGAGGGAAGGAACACTGAAGCTTTCTTT.

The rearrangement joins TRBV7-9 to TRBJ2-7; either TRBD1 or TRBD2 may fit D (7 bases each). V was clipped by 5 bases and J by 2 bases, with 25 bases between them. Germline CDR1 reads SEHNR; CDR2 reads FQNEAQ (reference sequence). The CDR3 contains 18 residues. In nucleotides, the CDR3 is TGTGCCAGCAGCCCTTCAACATCAGGGGGGGTTGTCACCTACGAGCAGTACTTC. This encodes CASSPSTSGGVVTYEQYF.

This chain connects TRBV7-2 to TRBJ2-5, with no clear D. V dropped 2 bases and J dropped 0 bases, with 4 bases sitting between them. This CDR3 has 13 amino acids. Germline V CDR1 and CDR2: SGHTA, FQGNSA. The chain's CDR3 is CASSLPYQETQYF. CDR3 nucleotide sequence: TGTGCCAGCAGCTTACCGTACCAAGAGACCCAGTACTTC.

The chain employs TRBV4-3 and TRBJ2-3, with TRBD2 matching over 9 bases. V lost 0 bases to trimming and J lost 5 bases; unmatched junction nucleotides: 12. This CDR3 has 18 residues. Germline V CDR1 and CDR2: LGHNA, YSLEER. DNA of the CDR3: TGCGCCAGCAGCCAAGATGAAGGGCGGGAGGGCCGGGGAGATACGCAGTATTTT. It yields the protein CASSQDEGREGRGDTQYF.